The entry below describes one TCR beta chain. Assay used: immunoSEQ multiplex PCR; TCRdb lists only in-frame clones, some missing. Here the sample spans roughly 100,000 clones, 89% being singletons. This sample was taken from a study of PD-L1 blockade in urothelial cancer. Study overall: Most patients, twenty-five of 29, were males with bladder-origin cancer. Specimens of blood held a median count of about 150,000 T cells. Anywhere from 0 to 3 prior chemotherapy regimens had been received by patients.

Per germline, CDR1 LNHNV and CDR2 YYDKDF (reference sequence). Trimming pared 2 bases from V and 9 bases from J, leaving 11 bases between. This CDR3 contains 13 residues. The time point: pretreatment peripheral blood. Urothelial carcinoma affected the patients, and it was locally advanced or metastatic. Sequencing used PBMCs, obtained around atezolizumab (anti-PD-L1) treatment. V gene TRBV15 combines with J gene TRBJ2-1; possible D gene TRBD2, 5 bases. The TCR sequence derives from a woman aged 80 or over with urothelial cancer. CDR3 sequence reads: CATSRQRGSEQFF. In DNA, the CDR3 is TGTGCCACCAGCAGACAGAGAGGGAGTGAGCAGTTCTTC.